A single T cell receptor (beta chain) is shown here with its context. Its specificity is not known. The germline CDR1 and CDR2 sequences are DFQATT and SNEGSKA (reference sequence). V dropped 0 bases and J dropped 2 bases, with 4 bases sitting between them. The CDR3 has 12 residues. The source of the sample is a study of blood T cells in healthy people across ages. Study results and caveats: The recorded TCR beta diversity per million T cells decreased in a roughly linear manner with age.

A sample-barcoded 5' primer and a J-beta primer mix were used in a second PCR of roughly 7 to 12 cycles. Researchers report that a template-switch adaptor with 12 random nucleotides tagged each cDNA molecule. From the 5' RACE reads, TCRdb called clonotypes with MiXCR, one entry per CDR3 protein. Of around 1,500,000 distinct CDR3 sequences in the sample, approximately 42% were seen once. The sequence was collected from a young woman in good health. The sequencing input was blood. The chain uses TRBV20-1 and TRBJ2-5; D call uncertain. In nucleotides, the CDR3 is TGCAGTGCTAGAGATGGGCAAGAGACCCAGTACTTC. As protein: CSARDGQETQYF.